This T cell receptor (beta chain) emerged from a study of shared clonotypes between healthy human individuals. Background on the study: The study drew on a couple of women and three men aged 18 to 49 as donors.

Assay used: immunoSEQ multiplex PCR; TCRdb lists only in-frame clones, some missing. The repertoire holds about 2 million clones, with 95% as singletons. Partitioning of CD4+ cells yielded a CD45RA+ naive subset and a CD45RA-negative memory subset. This clone appeared once. Germline V CDR1 and CDR2: SNHLY, FYNNEI. V was shortened by 3 bases and J by 5 bases, with 5 bases between the two germline ends. The length of the CDR3 is 12 residues. The sequence was collected from a man aged 18 to 29 in good health. This chain joins TRBV2 and TRBJ2-1; D uncertain. Sequencing used naive CD4+ T cells sorted from blood. This sample's subset: CD45RA+ positively selected. The CDR3 loop is CASSDRNNEQFF. CDR3 DNA sequence: TGTGCCAGCAGTGACCGAAACAATGAGCAGTTCTTC.